This entry lists 18 T cell receptor beta chains sequenced from one sample in a study of identical twins. MiXCR, applied by TCRdb to the 5' RACE reads, yields one record per CDR3 protein. This sample has 200,000 to 300,000 distinct CDR3 sequences, with 8% to 11% found just once. Sequencing input: memory T cells sorted from blood. The receptor set was obtained from a man aged 45-60 years in good health.

The chain couples TRBV15 to TRBJ1-5, with a tentative D call TRBD1 (5 bases). Per germline, CDR1 LNHNV and CDR2 YYDKDF (reference sequence). Trimming shortened V by 0 bases and J by 5 bases, and 8 bases separated the two germline ends. This CDR3 is built from 14 residues. The CDR3 DNA follows: TGTGCCACCAGCAGAGATCCGGGGGATCAGCCCCAGCATTTT. The encoded protein is CATSRDPGDQPQHF.

Ten or more counts support this clonotype. V and J are TRBV12-3 or TRBV12-4 and TRBJ2-7; 7 bases align to TRBD1. J gave up 3 bases and V 8 bases, and 13 bases lay outside the gene matches. The CDR3 contains 15 residues. This chain's CDR3 is CASGSPDRADYEQYF. For the CDR3, the DNA is TGTGCCAGCGGTTCTCCAGACAGGGCAGACTACGAGCAGTACTTC.

The chain uses TRBV5-4 and TRBJ2-1; no clear D. Trimming pared 1 base from V and 1 base from J, leaving 6 bases between. The CDR3 loop spans 14 amino acids. In germline, CDR1 is SGHNT, CDR2 YYREEE (reference sequence). CDR3 protein: CASSLWESYNEQFF. CDR3 bases: TGTGCCAGCAGCTTGTGGGAATCCTACAATGAGCAGTTCTTC.

This clonotype was counted between two and nine times. The chain combines TRBV20-1 with TRBJ2-1; 10 nucleotides match TRBD2. J gave up 9 bases and V 4 bases, and 9 bases lay outside the gene matches. CDR3 length: 14 amino acids. Germline V gene lookup returns CDR1 DFQATT and CDR2 SNEGSKA (reference sequence). The CDR3 sequence is CSATGASGSSEQFF. CDR3 bases: TGCAGTGCTACGGGGGCTAGCGGGAGTAGTGAGCAGTTCTTC.

In its sample, this clonotype was seen a few times. The rearrangement links TRBV18 to TRBJ2-1; 8 nucleotides match TRBD1. J was trimmed by 10 bases and V by 1 base; bases with no gene match: 18. Germline-derived CDR1 and CDR2 are KGHSH and LQKENI. The CDR3 runs to 18 residues. The CDR3 loop is CASSPLTGQGAFWTEQFF. The DNA for the CDR3 is TGTGCCAGCTCACCACTGACCGGGCAGGGGGCTTTCTGGACCGAGCAGTTCTTC.

This clonotype was seen a few times. The chain couples TRBV28 to TRBJ2-2; 8 bases are a match to TRBD1. With V trimmed by 8 bases and J by 6 bases, 20 bases remained unmatched. Per germline, CDR1 MDHEN and CDR2 SYDVKM. The CDR3 spans 18 residues. In DNA form, the CDR3 reads TGTGCCAGCGCCGGGTGGGCAGGGGGCGCCCGAGTGTCCGGGGAGCTGTTTTTT. Translated, it gives CASAGWAGGARVSGELFF.

This clonotype came up many times. The CDR3 nucleotides are TGCGCCAGCGGAACGGGACAAACCTACGAGCAGTACTTC. It codes for CASGTGQTYEQYF. V and J are TRBV5-1 and TRBJ2-7; tentatively, D is TRBD1 (6 bases). The CDR3 consists of 13 residues. The V gene's germline CDR1 is SGHRS and CDR2 YFSETQ. V lost 7 bases and J 2 bases, leaving 13 bases between the germline ends.

This clonotype came up many times. This chain connects TRBV19 to TRBJ2-3; 9 nucleotides align to TRBD1. Germline V CDR1 and CDR2: LNHDA, SQIVND (reference sequence). There are 14 residues in the CDR3. Trimming took 5 bases from V and 1 from J; bases not matched to a gene: 1. DNA of the CDR3: TGTGCCAGTAGTTACAGGGGGCGCACAGATACGCAGTATTTT. Translating gives CASSYRGRTDTQYF.

There are a few counts of this clonotype. V is TRBV5-8 and J is TRBJ1-2, with TRBD1 matching 7 bases. The CDR3 length is 14 residues. V dropped 6 bases and J dropped 1; count of bases not matched to a gene: 6. Germline V lookup: CDR1 SGHTS, CDR2 YDEGEE. CDR3 in DNA: TGTGCCAGCACCCAGGGGGGATTTAACTATGGCTACACCTTC. This gives the protein CASTQGGFNYGYTF.

This clonotype was observed a few times. V is TRBV2 and J is TRBJ1-4; 8 bases fit TRBD1. Per the germline V gene, CDR1 is SNHLY and CDR2 is FYNNEI. This CDR3 is 15 amino acids long. V dropped 6 bases and J dropped 1; count of bases not matched to a gene: 4. The CDR3 region is CASRGQGGTNEKLFF. The CDR3 nucleotides are TGTGCCAGCAGAGGACAGGGAGGAACTAATGAAAAACTGTTTTTT.

This clonotype has a count of ten or more. The genes are TRBV24-1 and TRBJ2-1; no clear D gene. The length of the CDR3 is 14 residues. V was pared by 0 bases and J by 4 bases, with 6 bases between. CDR1 and CDR2 (germline): KGHDR, SFDVKD. The CDR3 DNA reads as TGTGCCACCAGTGATTTGCCTCCTTACAATGAGCAGTTCTTC. Its protein product is CATSDLPPYNEQFF.

J is TRBJ2-7 and V is TRBV6-5; 10 bases agree with TRBD1. Germline trimming cut 3 bases from V and 5 bases from J; bases unmatched to any gene: 7. CDR1 and CDR2 (germline): MNHEY, SVGAGI. The CDR3 has 15 residues. The DNA for the CDR3 is TGTGCCAGCAGTTATGACAGGGGGCGCCTTCACGAGCAGTACTTC. This translates into CASSYDRGRLHEQYF.

This clonotype was counted at least ten times. The V gene is TRBV3-1, the J gene TRBJ2-2; perhaps TRBD1 as D (5 bases). Germline values: CDR1 LGHDT, CDR2 YNNKEL (reference sequence). The ends were cut back, 1 base at V and 4 bases at J, with 10 bases in the middle. There are 15 residues in the CDR3. CDR3 region: CASSQGQGSTGELFF. The CDR3 DNA follows: TGTGCCAGCAGCCAAGGGCAGGGTAGCACCGGGGAGCTGTTTTTT.

This clonotype was seen ten or more times. The genes are TRBV20-1 and TRBJ2-2; D possibly uses TRBD1 or TRBD2 (5 bases each). V dropped 6 bases and J dropped 4 bases, with 15 bases sitting between them. This CDR3 is 14 amino acids long. Germline-derived CDR1 and CDR2 are DFQATT and SNEGSKA (reference sequence). Written as DNA, the CDR3 is TGCAGTGCCCTACAACCGGGGCCCACCGGGGAGCTGTTTTTT. Translated, it gives CSALQPGPTGELFF.

This clonotype has at least ten counts. The rearrangement links TRBV6-1 to TRBJ2-5, with 8 bases aligning to TRBD2. CDR1 MNHNS and CDR2 SASEGT come from the germline V gene. Trimming cost V 7 bases and J 2 bases; bases outside gene matches: 9. CDR3 length equals 15 residues. For the CDR3, the DNA is TGTGCCAGCATGAGGCGGGGGGACCCACAAGAGACCCAGTACTTC. Its translation: CASMRRGDPQETQYF.

This clonotype was picked up a small number of times. This chain uses TRBV7-6 with TRBJ2-2; 14 bases map to TRBD2. CDR1 is SGHVS and CDR2 is FNYEAQ in the germline V gene. V trimming: 4 bases; J trimming: 6 bases; junction bases outside the gene matches: 1. The CDR3 sequence is 15 residues long. CDR3 nucleotide sequence: TGTGCCAGCAGCTCGACTAGCGGGAGGGCCGGGGAGCTGTTTTTT. Translating gives CASSSTSGRAGELFF.

The chain is built from TRBV4-3 and TRBJ2-5, with D possibly being TRBD1 (5 bases). Germline CDR1 LGHNA, CDR2 YSLEER. The CDR3 length is 15 residues. The V gene lost 1 base and the J gene lost 5 bases, with 14 bases spanning the gap. The DNA of the CDR3 is TGCGCCAGCAGCCAAGCTTTCCAGGGTGTCGAGACCCAGTACTTC. It is translated as CASSQAFQGVETQYF.

This clonotype occurred many times. The chain joins TRBV7-2 to TRBJ2-7; no clear D gene. The ends were cut back, 0 bases at V and 3 bases at J, with 9 bases in the middle. The CDR3 totals 14 residues. CDR1 and CDR2 from the germline V gene are SGHTA and FQGNSA. As DNA, the CDR3 is TGTGCCAGCAGCTTAGCGCGCAAGGACTACGAGCAGTACTTC. It yields the protein CASSLARKDYEQYF.